This is a list of T cell receptor beta chains from one sample in a study of glioma-infiltrating T cells. TCRdb analysed the multiplex PCR reads with MiXCR anew, one entry per CDR3 protein. The sample consists of 110,000 or so distinct CDR3 sequences, less than 30% of them appearing once. The sequencing sample was made of glioma tissue, nonneoplastic brain tissue, or PBMCs (not recorded which). The origin of the receptors is a human donor with low-grade glioma or glioblastoma, undergoing nonglioma brain surgery, or in good health (not recorded which). The CDR3 runs from the conserved cysteine through the conserved F or W. The D gene is left open where the match is weak. Clone size is given for some rows only: seen once, a few or many times, or a class if the clone is expanded.

v_call	cdr3_length	clone_size	d_call	j_call	cdr3_aa	cdr3_nt
TRBV3-1	16	many	TRBD2	TRBJ2-3	CASSTLAGVSTDTQYF	TGTGCCAGCAGCACCCTAGCGGGGGTTTCCACAGATACGCAGTATTTT
TRBV7-3	18	many	-	TRBJ2-1	CASSLMLTGVNSYNEQFF	TGTGCCAGCAGCTTAATGTTGACGGGAGTGAACTCCTACAATGAGCAGTTCTTC
TRBV18	16	few	-	TRBJ1-4	CASSPPGTGTNEKLFF	TGTGCCAGCTCACCACCGGGGACTGGAACTAATGAAAAACTGTTTTTT
TRBV20-1	16	many	TRBD1	TRBJ2-5	CSARDGQGPQRKTQYF	TGCAGTGCTAGAGATGGACAGGGCCCTCAAAGAAAGACCCAGTACTTC
TRBV6-2/TRBV6-3	16	many	TRBD1	TRBJ1-6	CASRQQGARENSPLHF	TGTGCCAGCAGACAACAGGGGGCGCGGGAGAATTCACCCCTCCACTTT
TRBV6-1	16	-	TRBD1	TRBJ2-7	CASSLDGQGVSYEQYF	TGTGCCAGCAGCCTAGATGGACAGGGGGTCTCCTACGAGCAGTACTTC
TRBV7-2	14	many	-	TRBJ2-5	CASSSGTSTGSRYF	TGTGCCAGCAGCTCGGGGACTTCGACAGGCTCTCGGTACTTC
TRBV18	12	-	-	TRBJ2-5	CASSLYEETQYF	TGTGCCAGCTCTTTGTACGAAGAGACCCAGTACTTC
TRBV7-2	15	-	-	TRBJ2-5	CASTPGGVEQETQYF	TGTGCCAGCACTCCGGGGGGCGTAGAGCAAGAGACACAGTACTTC
TRBV2	12	-	TRBD1	TRBJ2-1	CASVGQGYEQFF	TGTGCCAGCGTGGGACAGGGCTATGAGCAGTTCTTC
TRBV7-4	17	many	TRBD2	TRBJ2-5	CASSLDATSGEQETQYF	TGTGCCAGCAGCTTAGATGCGACTAGCGGGGAGCAAGAGACCCAGTACTTC
TRBV6-1	14	medium-sized	-	TRBJ1-1	CASRTRGMNTEAFF	TGTGCCAGCAGAACGAGAGGGATGAACACTGAAGCTTTCTTT
TRBV4-2	13	many	-	TRBJ2-1	CASSQEAPNEQFF	TGTGCCAGCAGCCAAGAGGCCCCAAATGAGCAGTTCTTC
TRBV5-4	15	many	-	TRBJ1-1	CASSLVVAPTDEAFF	TGTGCCAGCAGCTTGGTGGTGGCCCCAACCGATGAAGCTTTCTTT
TRBV7-9	12	few	-	TRBJ2-3	CASEESTDTQYF	TGTGCCAGCGAGGAAAGCACAGATACGCAGTATTTT
TRBV9	16	few	TRBD1	TRBJ1-3	CASSGEQGAYGNTIYF	TGTGCCAGCAGCGGAGAACAGGGGGCTTACGGAAACACCATATATTTT
TRBV7-2	14	many	-	TRBJ1-5	CASSFSEGDQPQHF	TGTGCCAGCAGCTTCAGTGAGGGTGATCAGCCCCAGCATTTT
TRBV27	15	-	TRBD2	TRBJ2-7	CASSFSAGAGNEQYF	TGTGCCAGCAGTTTCTCGGCGGGAGCGGGTAACGAGCAGTACTTC
TRBV20-1	11	-	-	TRBJ2-1	CSAAQGYEQFF	TGCAGTGCTGCACAGGGTTACGAGCAGTTCTTC
TRBV6-6	22	once	-	TRBJ2-5	CAVVWDSGRVVGYTFGSGTQYF	-
TRBV18	16	few	TRBD1	TRBJ2-7	CASSPNVEGARYEQYF	TGTGCCAGCTCACCAAATGTTGAGGGGGCGCGCTACGAGCAGTACTTC
TRBV19	15	many	-	TRBJ2-1	CASSPRGDSYNEQFF	TGTGCCAGTAGTCCTAGGGGGGACTCCTACAATGAGCAGTTCTTC
TRBV5-1	17	-	TRBD1	TRBJ1-3	CASSLAGTGLSGNTIYF	TGCGCCAGCAGCTTGGCCGGGACAGGGCTCTCTGGAAACACCATATATTTT
TRBV7-2	15	many	-	TRBJ2-3	CASSLRQLSTDTQYF	TGTGCCAGCAGCTTAAGACAGCTTAGCACAGATACGCAGTATTTT
TRBV28	17	many	TRBD2	TRBJ2-4	CASSFPPGGTAKNIQYF	TGTGCCAGCAGTTTCCCACCCGGGGGGACGGCCAAAAACATTCAGTACTTC
TRBV7-8	16	many	-	TRBJ2-7	CASSISLSTRGYEQYF	TGTGCCAGCAGCATATCCCTCAGTACGCGCGGCTACGAGCAGTACTTC
TRBV12-3/TRBV12-4	15	many	-	TRBJ1-5	CASSFRAYSNQPQHF	TGTGCCAGCAGTTTTCGGGCGTATAGCAATCAGCCCCAGCATTTT